There are many counts of the clone carrying this TCR beta chain. The CDR3 runs 14 residues. V lost 2 bases, J lost 6 bases, and 10 bases lay in between. Germline CDR1 reads LGHNA; CDR2 reads YSLEER. MiXCR, applied by TCRdb to the RT-PCR reads, yields one record per CDR3 protein. The sample records about 680,000 distinct CDR3 sequences, approximately 15% being singletons. Sequencing was performed on memory CD4+ T cells from blood. This chain uses TRBV4-3 with TRBJ2-2; D possibly corresponds to TRBD1 (6 bases). The sequence was obtained from a female donor in good health, serving as a healthy control. CDR3 sequence: CASSQLQGSGELFF. DNA for the CDR3: TGCGCCAGCAGCCAACTACAGGGATCCGGGGAGCTGTTTTTT.